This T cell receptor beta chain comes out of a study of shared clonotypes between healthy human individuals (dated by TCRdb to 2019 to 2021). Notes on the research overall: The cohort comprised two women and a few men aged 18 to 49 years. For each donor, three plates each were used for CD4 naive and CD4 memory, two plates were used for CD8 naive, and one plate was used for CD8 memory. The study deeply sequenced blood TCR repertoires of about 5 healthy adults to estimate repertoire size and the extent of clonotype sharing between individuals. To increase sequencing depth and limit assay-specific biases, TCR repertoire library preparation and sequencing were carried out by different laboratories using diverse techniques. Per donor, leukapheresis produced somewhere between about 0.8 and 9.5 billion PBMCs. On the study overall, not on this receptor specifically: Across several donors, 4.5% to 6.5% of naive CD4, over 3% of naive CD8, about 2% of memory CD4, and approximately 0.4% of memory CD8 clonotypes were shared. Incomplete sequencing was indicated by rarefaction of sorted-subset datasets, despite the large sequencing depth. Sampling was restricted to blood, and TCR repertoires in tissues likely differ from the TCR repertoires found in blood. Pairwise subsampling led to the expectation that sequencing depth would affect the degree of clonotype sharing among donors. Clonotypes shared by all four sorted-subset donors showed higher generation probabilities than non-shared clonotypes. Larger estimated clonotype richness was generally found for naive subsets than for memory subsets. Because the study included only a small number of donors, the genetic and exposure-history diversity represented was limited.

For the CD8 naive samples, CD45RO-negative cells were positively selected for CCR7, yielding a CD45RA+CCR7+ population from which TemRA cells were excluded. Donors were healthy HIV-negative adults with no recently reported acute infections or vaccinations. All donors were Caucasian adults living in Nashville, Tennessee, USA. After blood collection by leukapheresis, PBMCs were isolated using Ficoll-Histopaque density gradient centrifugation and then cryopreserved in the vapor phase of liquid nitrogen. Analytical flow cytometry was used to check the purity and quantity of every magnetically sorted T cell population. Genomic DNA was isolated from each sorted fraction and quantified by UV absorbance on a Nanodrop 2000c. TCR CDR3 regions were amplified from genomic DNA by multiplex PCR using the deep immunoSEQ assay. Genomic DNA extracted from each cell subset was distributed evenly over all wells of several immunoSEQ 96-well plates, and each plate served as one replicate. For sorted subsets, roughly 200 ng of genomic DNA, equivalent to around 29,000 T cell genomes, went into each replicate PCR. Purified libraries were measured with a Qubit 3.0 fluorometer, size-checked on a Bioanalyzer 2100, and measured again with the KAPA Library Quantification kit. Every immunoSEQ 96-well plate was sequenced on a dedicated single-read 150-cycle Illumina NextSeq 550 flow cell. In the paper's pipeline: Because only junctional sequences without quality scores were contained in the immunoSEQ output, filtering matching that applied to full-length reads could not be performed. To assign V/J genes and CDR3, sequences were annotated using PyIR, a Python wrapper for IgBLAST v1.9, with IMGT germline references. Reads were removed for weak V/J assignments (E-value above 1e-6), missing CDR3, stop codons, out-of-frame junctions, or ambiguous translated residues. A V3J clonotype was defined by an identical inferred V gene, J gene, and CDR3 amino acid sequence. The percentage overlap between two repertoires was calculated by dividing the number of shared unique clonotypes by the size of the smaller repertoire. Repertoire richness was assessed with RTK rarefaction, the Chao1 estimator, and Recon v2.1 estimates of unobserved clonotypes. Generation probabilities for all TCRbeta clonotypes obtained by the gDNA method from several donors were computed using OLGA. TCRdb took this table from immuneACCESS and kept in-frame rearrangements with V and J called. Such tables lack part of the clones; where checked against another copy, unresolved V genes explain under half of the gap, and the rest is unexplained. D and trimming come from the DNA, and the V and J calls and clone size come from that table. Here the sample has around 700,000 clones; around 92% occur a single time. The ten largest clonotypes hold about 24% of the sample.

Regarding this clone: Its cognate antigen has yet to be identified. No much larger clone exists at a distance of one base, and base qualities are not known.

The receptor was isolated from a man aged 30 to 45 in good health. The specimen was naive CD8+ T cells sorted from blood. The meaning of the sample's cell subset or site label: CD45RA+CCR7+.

The CDR3 in this case is CASSLTGGSADTQYF. The DNA is as follows: TGTGCCAGCTCACTTACAGGGGGCAGCGCAGATACGCAGTATTTT. The chain uses TRBV18 and TRBJ2-3; 9 bases in between match TRBD1. Trimmed from V: 4 bases; trimmed from J: 4 bases; junction bases lacking a gene match: 6. Spanning cysteine to phenylalanine, the CDR3 consists of 15 amino acids. Only the CDR3 DNA is retained, 45 bases long and in frame from the first base. As encoded in the germline V gene, CDR1 is KGHSH while CDR2 is LQKENI.